This entry lists 18 T cell receptor beta chains sequenced from one sample in a study of shared clonotypes between healthy human individuals. The naive CD8 population came from CD45RO-negative cells selected for CCR7, without terminally differentiated effector memory CD45RA+ cells. Produced via immunoSEQ multiplex PCR; TCRdb's table is partial and in-frame only. The top ten hold 1.7% of the sample, which has around 2.1 million clones, 90% to 95% seen once. The specimen was naive CD8+ T cells from PBMCs. These receptors were collected from a man aged 18 to 29 in good health. Some clones in this sample may be carry-over from other donors' samples.

V usage is TRBV7-2 and J usage is TRBJ2-7; 7 nucleotides align to TRBD2. Germline loops: CDR1 SGHTA, CDR2 FQGNSA. CDR3 length equals 14 residues. The ends lost 5 bases at V and 5 bases at J; junction bases unmatched: 9. The CDR3 region has the DNA TGTGCCAGCAGCCCTAGCGGCCTCCGACACGAGCAGTACTTC. Its protein product is CASSPSGLRHEQYF.

This clone appeared a single time. The rearrangement joins TRBV4-1 to TRBJ2-6; D gene uncertain. The CDR3 loop spans 17 amino acids. Trimming took off 0 bases at V and 1 base at J, with 10 bases between the two ends. CDR1 and CDR2 (germline): MGHRA, YSYEKL. The CDR3 protein is CASSQDPQRSGANVLTF. DNA for the CDR3: TGCGCCAGCAGCCAAGATCCACAACGTTCTGGGGCCAACGTCCTGACTTTC.

The rearrangement uses TRBV2 and TRBJ2-1, with 13 nucleotides matching TRBD2. V dropped 10 bases and J dropped 10; count of bases not matched to a gene: 13. The CDR3 contains 15 residues. CDR1 is SNHLY, CDR2 FYNNEI, per germline. Here the CDR3 reads CATTSGLAGVLEQFF. CDR3 DNA: TGTGCCACCACGTCAGGACTAGCGGGAGTTTTAGAGCAGTTCTTC.

The gene calls are TRBV6-5 and TRBJ2-6; no firm D call. The CDR3 has 14 amino acids. V was shortened by 8 bases and J by 4 bases, with 12 bases between the two germline ends. Germline lookup yields CDR1 MNHEY and CDR2 SVGAGI. The CDR3 is CASVEMAGANVLTF. CDR3 bases: TGTGCCAGCGTAGAAATGGCGGGGGCCAACGTCCTGACTTTC.

The chain carries TRBV27 and TRBJ2-1; possibly TRBD1 or TRBD2 for D (5 bases each). The ends were cut back, 2 bases at V and 6 bases at J, with 11 bases in the middle. This CDR3 is 14 amino acids long. The germline gives CDR1 MNHEY, CDR2 SMNVEV (reference sequence). CDR3 loop: CASSLGGAINEQFF. The CDR3 DNA reads as TGTGCCAGCAGTTTAGGGGGAGCTATCAATGAGCAGTTCTTC.

Written as DNA, the CDR3 is TGTGCCAGTAGTTTAAGAGCGGGAGAGAGGACAGATACGCAGTATTTT. It is translated as CASSLRAGERTDTQYF. The rearrangement links TRBV19 to TRBJ2-3; 8 nucleotides match TRBD2. Germline CDR1 reads LNHDA; CDR2 reads SQIVND (reference sequence). The CDR3 length is 16 residues. The trim removed 5 bases at V and 3 bases at J, leaving 10 bases unmatched.

The V call is TRBV27, the J call TRBJ2-1; perhaps TRBD2 as D (6 bases). CDR1 is MNHEY and CDR2 is SMNVEV in the germline V gene (reference sequence). The CDR3 is 13 residues long. With 4 bases removed from V and 11 bases from J, the gap between germline ends came to 15 bases. CDR3 sequence reads: CASSSPRERKQFF. In DNA form, the CDR3 reads TGTGCCAGCAGTTCTCCCCGGGAGAGGAAGCAGTTCTTC.

The chain recombines TRBV27 with TRBJ2-2, with 9 positions matching TRBD2. The junction had 5 bases not matched to a gene; V was cut back by 5 bases and J by 1 base. Germline V lookup: CDR1 MNHEY, CDR2 SMNVEV (reference sequence). The CDR3 has 16 amino acids. This CDR3 is CASSPDSGGNTGELFF. In nucleotides, the CDR3 is TGTGCCAGCAGTCCAGATAGCGGGGGGAACACCGGGGAGCTGTTTTTT.

This chain connects TRBV27 to TRBJ2-7; 8 nucleotides match TRBD1. Trimming cost V 4 bases and J 0 bases; bases outside gene matches: 11. The V gene's germline CDR1 is MNHEY and CDR2 SMNVEV (reference sequence). The CDR3 totals 17 residues. The CDR3 spells CASSYRSTGDSSYEQYF. CDR3 bases: TGTGCCAGCAGTTATAGGTCGACAGGGGATAGCTCCTACGAGCAGTACTTC.

This clone was counted once. The gene calls are TRBV5-8 and TRBJ1-1; weak D call: TRBD1 (5 bases). The CDR3 is 13 amino acids. V dropped 4 bases and J dropped 6 bases, with 13 bases sitting between them. The germline V gene has CDR1 SGHTS and CDR2 YDEGEE. The CDR3: CASSTTVGAEAFF. The DNA for the CDR3 is TGTGCCAGCAGCACGACAGTGGGCGCTGAAGCTTTCTTT.

This rearrangement joins TRBV7-9 to TRBJ1-1; 9 bases are a match to TRBD1. CDR3 size: 18 residues. Germline loops: CDR1 SEHNR, CDR2 FQNEAQ (reference sequence). J gave up 6 bases and V 2 bases, and 16 bases lay outside the gene matches. DNA for the CDR3: TGTGCCAGCAGCTTACCCGCCGGGACAGGGTCGTTTTGGGCTGAAGCTTTCTTT. This encodes CASSLPAGTGSFWAEAFF.

This rearrangement joins TRBV5-6 to TRBJ2-1; 8 nucleotides match TRBD2. This CDR3 region has 16 residues. Germline V gene sequence: CDR1 SGHDT, CDR2 YYEEEE. V gave up 4 bases and J gave up 5 bases; unmatched junction bases: 11. The CDR3: CASSAAPRGGHNEQFF. In DNA form, the CDR3 reads TGTGCCAGCAGCGCGGCTCCTCGGGGGGGACACAATGAGCAGTTCTTC. Based on the CDR3 plus reference TRBV5-6 and TRBJ2-1, the full variable domain is DAGVTQSPTHLIKTRGQQVTLRCSPKSGHDTVSWYQQALGQGPQFIFQYYEEEERQRGNFPDRFSGHQFPNYSSELNVNALLLGDSALYLCASSAAPRGGHNEQFFGPGTRLTVL.

This rearrangement joins TRBV29-1 to TRBJ2-1; TRBD2 matches 9 bases. The CDR3 extends over 14 amino acids. The junction had 11 bases not matched to a gene; V was cut back by 4 bases and J by 10 bases. CDR1 SQVTM and CDR2 ANQGSEA come from the germline V gene. The CDR3 loop reads CSVAHAGGLREQFF. The CDR3 DNA follows: TGCAGCGTTGCCCACGCGGGAGGGCTTCGCGAGCAGTTCTTC.

Regarding this clone: Other nucleotide sequences from this sample produce the same CDR3. V usage is TRBV7-9 and J usage is TRBJ2-5; D is unclear. Germline V gene sequence: CDR1 SEHNR, CDR2 FQNEAQ (reference sequence). The V end lost 4 bases, the J end lost 0 bases, and 0 bases lay between the germline ends. This CDR3 spans 11 amino acids. The CDR3 bases are TGTGCCAGCAGCTACCAAGAGACCCAGTACTTC. Translating gives CASSYQETQYF.

This chain joins TRBV7-9 and TRBJ2-7; TRBD1 matches at 8 bases. J lost 3 bases, V lost 4 bases, and 5 bases had no gene match. CDR3 length equals 14 residues. The germline V gene encodes CDR1 SEHNR and CDR2 FQNEAQ (reference sequence). This chain's CDR3 is CASSYPTGGYEQYF. For the CDR3, the DNA is TGTGCCAGCAGCTATCCTACAGGGGGCTACGAGCAGTACTTC.

The chain employs TRBV27 and TRBJ2-1; D remains unclear. The germline V and J ends were trimmed by 0 bases and 5 bases, with 5 bases remaining between them. Germline CDR1 and CDR2: MNHEY and SMNVEV (reference sequence). The CDR3 extends over 13 amino acids. The CDR3 sequence is CASSLSRHNEQFF. The CDR3 DNA reads TGTGCCAGCAGTTTATCGCGGCACAATGAGCAGTTCTTC.

This chain joins TRBV11-2 and TRBJ2-5; D is unresolved. The CDR3 runs 14 residues. Germline V lookup: CDR1 SGHAT, CDR2 FQNNGV. V dropped 1 base and J dropped 0 bases, with 6 bases sitting between them. The CDR3 DNA is TGTGCCAGCAGCTTAGTGGTTTACCAAGAGACCCAGTACTTC. Protein product: CASSLVVYQETQYF.

The chain employs TRBV9 and TRBJ2-7; D could derive from TRBD1 or TRBD2 (5 bases each). CDR1 SGDLS and CDR2 YYNGEE come from the germline V gene. Between the trimmed V and J ends, which lost 3 bases and 2 bases, there was a span of 12 bases. There are 14 residues in the CDR3. The CDR3 region has the DNA TGTGCCAGCAGCGGGGGGTACCCCCCCTACGAGCAGTACTTC. As protein: CASSGGYPPYEQYF.